This T cell receptor (beta chain) was profiled in a study of cytomegalovirus exposure and HLA in healthy donors. The CDR3 has 15 residues. Germline V gives CDR1 MNHNY, CDR2 SVGAGI (reference sequence). V lost 10 bases and J 0 bases, leaving 16 bases between the germline ends. Points from the study as a whole: Analyzed later, most CMV-associated TCR beta chains appeared HLA-restricted. Cytomegalovirus association was assigned to 170 or so TCR beta chains.

Concerning this clone itself: The antigen is unknown.

Amplification used 60 Vbeta primers and 13 Jbeta primers. Clones were sequenced by immunoSEQ multiplex PCR, and TCRdb holds only the in-frame ones, with some missing. The sample gives 90,000 to 120,000 clones, roughly three quarters of which show up once; about 2.5% is in the top ten. The specimen was PBMCs. The rearrangement joins TRBV6-6 to TRBJ1-5, with D perhaps matching TRBD1 (6 bases). The sequence was obtained from a man between 18 and 35 years old in good health and CMV-seronegative. CDR3 sequence reads: CATRGGGPSNQPQHF. Written as DNA, the CDR3 is TGTGCCACCCGAGGGGGGGGCCCTAGCAATCAGCCCCAGCATTTT.